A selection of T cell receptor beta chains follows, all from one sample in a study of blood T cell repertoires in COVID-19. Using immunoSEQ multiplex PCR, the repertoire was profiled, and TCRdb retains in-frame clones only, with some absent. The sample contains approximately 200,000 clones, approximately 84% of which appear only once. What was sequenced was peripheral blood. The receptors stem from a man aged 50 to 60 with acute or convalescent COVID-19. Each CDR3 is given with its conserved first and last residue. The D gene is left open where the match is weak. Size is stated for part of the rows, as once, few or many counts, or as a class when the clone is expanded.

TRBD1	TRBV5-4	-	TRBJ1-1	CASSLGQGDLNTEAFF	TGTGCCAGCAGCTTGGGGCAGGGGGACTTGAACACTGAAGCTTTCTTT
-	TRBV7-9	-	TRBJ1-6	CASRQGNTGSPLHF	TGTGCCAGCAGGCAGGGAAATACTGGTTCACCCCTCCACTTT
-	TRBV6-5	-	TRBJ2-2	CASRDSGAGERELFF	TGTGCCAGCCGGGACTCCGGGGCGGGCGAAAGGGAGCTGTTTTTT
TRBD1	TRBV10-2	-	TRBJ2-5	CASRGWGTVQETQYF	TGCGCCAGCAGGGGTTGGGGGACAGTACAAGAGACCCAGTACTTC
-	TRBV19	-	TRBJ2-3	CASSIFPEAGRTDTQYF	TGTGCCAGTAGTATCTTTCCCGAGGCGGGGCGCACAGATACGCAGTATTTT
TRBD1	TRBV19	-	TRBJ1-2	CASSRGAGGNYGYTF	TGTGCCAGTTCTCGTGGGGCAGGGGGTAACTATGGCTACACCTTC
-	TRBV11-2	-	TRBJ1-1	CASSYPNTGTEAFF	TGTGCCAGCAGCTACCCAAATACAGGGACTGAAGCTTTCTTT
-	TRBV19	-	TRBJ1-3	CASSISRYSGNTIYF	TGTGCCAGTAGTATCTCCAGGTACTCTGGAAACACCATATATTTT
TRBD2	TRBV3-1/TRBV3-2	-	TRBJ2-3	CASSHPGLATDTQYF	TGTGCCAGCAGCCATCCGGGACTAGCAACAGATACGCAGTATTTT
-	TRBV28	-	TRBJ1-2	CASAKSQGSNYGYTF	TGTGCCAGCGCAAAATCCCAGGGGTCTAACTATGGCTACACCTTC
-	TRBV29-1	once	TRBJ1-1	CSVEGDMNTEAFF	TGCAGCGTCGAAGGTGACATGAACACTGAAGCTTTCTTT
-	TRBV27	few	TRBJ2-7	CASSFKGGGTYEQYF	TGTGCCAGCAGTTTCAAGGGGGGGGGAACCTACGAGCAGTACTTC
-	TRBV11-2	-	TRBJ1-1	CASSFGGNTEAFF	TGTGCCAGCAGCTTTGGCGGCAACACTGAAGCTTTCTTT
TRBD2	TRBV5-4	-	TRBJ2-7	CASSYSGGFLYEQYF	TGTGCCAGCAGTTATAGCGGGGGGTTCCTCTACGAGCAGTACTTC
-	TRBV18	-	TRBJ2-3	CASSPPNGLGTDTQYF	TGTGCCAGCTCACCACCTAACGGACTGGGGACAGATACGCAGTATTTT
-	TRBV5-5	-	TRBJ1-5	CASSSPGNQPQHF	TGTGCCAGCAGCTCCCCAGGCAATCAGCCCCAGCATTTT
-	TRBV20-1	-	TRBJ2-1	CSASGAHSYNEQFF	TGCAGTGCTAGTGGGGCTCACTCCTACAATGAGCAGTTCTTC
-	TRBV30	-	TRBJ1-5	CAWSSSGGRPQHF	TGTGCCTGGTCCTCGTCCGGTGGGAGGCCCCAGCATTTT
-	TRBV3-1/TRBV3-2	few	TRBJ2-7	CASSPGNEQYF	TGTGCCAGCAGCCCGGGGAACGAGCAGTACTTC
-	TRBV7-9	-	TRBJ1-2	CASSSTVMGYTF	TGTGCCAGCAGCTCTACGGTGATGGGCTACACCTTC
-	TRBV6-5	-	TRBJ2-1	CASSYRRGSSYNEQFF	TGTGCCAGCAGTTACAGGAGGGGAAGCTCCTACAATGAGCAGTTCTTC
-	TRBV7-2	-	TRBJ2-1	CASSRGAHNEQFF	TGTGCCAGCAGCCGCGGGGCCCACAATGAGCAGTTCTTC
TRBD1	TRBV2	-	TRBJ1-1	CASSSGGTEAFF	TGTGCCAGCAGTTCAGGGGGAACTGAAGCTTTCTTT
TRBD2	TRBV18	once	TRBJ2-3	CASSPGTSGRSNKYF	TGTGCCAGCTCACCAGGGACTAGCGGGAGAAGCAACAAGTATTTT
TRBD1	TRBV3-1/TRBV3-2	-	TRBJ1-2	CASRPPGQGYGYTF	TGTGCCAGCAGGCCGCCGGGACAGGGGTATGGCTACACCTTC
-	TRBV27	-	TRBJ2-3	CASSSNTDTQYF	TGTGCCAGCAGTTCCAACACAGATACGCAGTATTTT
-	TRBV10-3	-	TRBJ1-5	CAISEPGSNQPQHF	TGTGCCATCAGTGAGCCAGGGAGCAATCAGCCCCAGCATTTT
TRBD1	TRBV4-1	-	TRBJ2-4	CASSQGTGDIQYF	TGCGCCAGCAGCCAAGGGACAGGGGACATTCAGTACTTC
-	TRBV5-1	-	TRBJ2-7	CASSSQGSSYEQYF	TGCGCCAGCAGCTCACAGGGATCCTCCTACGAGCAGTACTTC
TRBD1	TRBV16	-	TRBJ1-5	CASSQPDRGEPQHF	TGTGCCAGCAGCCAACCGGACAGGGGGGAGCCCCAGCATTTT
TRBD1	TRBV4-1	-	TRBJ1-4	CASSHGTGVPNEKLFF	TGCGCCAGCAGCCACGGGACAGGGGTACCTAATGAAAAACTGTTTTTT
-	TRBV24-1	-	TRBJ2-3	CATSGGDFPEATQYF	TGTGCCACCAGTGGGGGGGACTTCCCCGAGGCAACGCAGTATTTT
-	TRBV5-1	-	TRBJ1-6	CASSPYSTGGYPPLHF	TGCGCCAGCAGCCCTTATAGTACGGGGGGATATCCACCCCTCCACTTT
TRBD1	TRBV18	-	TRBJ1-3	CASSTGGSGNTIYF	TGTGCCAGCTCAACAGGGGGCTCTGGAAACACCATATATTTT
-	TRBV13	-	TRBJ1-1	CASSRGDFTEAFF	TGTGCCAGCAGCCGAGGTGATTTTACTGAAGCTTTCTTT
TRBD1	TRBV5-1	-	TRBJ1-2	CASSLWDRAGYGYTF	TGCGCCAGCAGCTTGTGGGACAGGGCCGGCTATGGCTACACCTTC
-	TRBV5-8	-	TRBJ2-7	CASSFQGSSYEQYF	TGTGCCAGCAGCTTTCAGGGATCCTCCTACGAGCAGTACTTC
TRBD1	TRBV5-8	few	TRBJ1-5	CASSRGGQGVQPQHF	TGTGCCAGCAGCAGGGGGGGACAGGGCGTTCAGCCCCAGCATTTT
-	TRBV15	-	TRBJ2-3	CAPISRKAGTDTQYF	TGTGCCCCCATTTCTAGGAAGGCTGGGACAGATACGCAGTATTTT
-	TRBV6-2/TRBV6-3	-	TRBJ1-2	CASSYSYRANYGYTF	TGTGCCAGCAGTTATTCGTACAGAGCTAACTATGGCTACACCTTC
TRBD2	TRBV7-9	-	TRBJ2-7	CASSLGASGGNEQYF	TGTGCCAGCAGCTTAGGAGCTAGCGGGGGGAACGAGCAGTACTTC
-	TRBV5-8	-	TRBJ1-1	CASSLLGGANTEAFF	TGTGCCAGCAGCTTGTTAGGCGGCGCGAACACTGAAGCTTTCTTT
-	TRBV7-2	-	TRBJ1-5	CASSSQGNQPQHF	TGTGCCAGCAGCTCCCAGGGTAATCAGCCCCAGCATTTT
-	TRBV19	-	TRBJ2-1	CASSPRTILGKQFF	TGTGCCAGTTCCCCGAGGACTATCCTAGGGAAGCAGTTCTTC
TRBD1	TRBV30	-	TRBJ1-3	CAWSRQGSGNTIYF	TGTGCCTGGTCCCGACAGGGGTCTGGAAACACCATATATTTT
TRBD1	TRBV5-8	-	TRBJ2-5	CASSGGQFQETQYF	TGTGCCAGCAGCGGGGGACAGTTCCAAGAGACCCAGTACTTC
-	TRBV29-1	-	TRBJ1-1	CSVFQGTMGTEAFF	TGCAGCGTTTTTCAGGGGACGATGGGGACTGAAGCTTTCTTT
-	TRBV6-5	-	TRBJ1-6	CASSRGQYSPLHF	TGTGCCAGCAGTAGAGGGCAGTATTCACCCCTCCACTTT
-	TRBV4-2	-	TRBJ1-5	CASSLQGQGNQPQHF	TGTGCCAGCAGCCTACAGGGCCAGGGCAATCAGCCCCAGCATTTT
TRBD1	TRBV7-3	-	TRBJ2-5	CASSWTGGRETQYF	TGTGCCAGCAGCTGGACAGGGGGTCGTGAGACCCAGTACTTC
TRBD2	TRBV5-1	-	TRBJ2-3	CASSSGLAGAPTDTQYF	TGCGCCAGCAGCTCGGGACTAGCGGGGGCCCCCACAGATACGCAGTATTTT